Each of the 26 T cell receptor beta chains below was sequenced from the same sample in a study of regulatory T cells in long-lasting Graves disease. Library construction for TCR beta used iRepertoire HTBI primers and Arm-PCR of CDR3 regions. TCRdb reprocessed the multiplex PCR reads with MiXCR, giving one entry per CDR3 protein. The sample includes fewer than 500,000 distinct CDR3 sequences, roughly 15% of them seen just once. Time point: newly diagnosed GD, antithyroid drugs for less than 3 months. With RNA extracted from PBMCs as input, the TCR library was made. The data were also submitted as part of a second study, on T cells in Graves' hyperthyroidism and ophthalmopathy.

The sequencing here drew on peripheral blood mononuclear cells (PBMCs), taken at new diagnosis, from a patient treated with antithyroid drugs. The receptor source for this set is a middle-aged man with Graves disease.

This clonotype was detected many times. V is TRBV28 and J is TRBJ1-5; D call uncertain. Trimming removed 1 base from V and 7 bases from J, with 17 bases in between. The CDR3 is 16 residues long. CDR1 and CDR2 (germline): MDHEN, SYDVKM. CDR3 in DNA: TGTGCCAGCAGTTTATTGGTGAATCCTTCCCACCAGCCCCAGCATTTT. Protein product: CASSLLVNPSHQPQHF.

This clonotype was counted ten times or more. The rearrangement uses TRBV12-3 or TRBV12-4 and TRBJ1-6, with 9 positions matching TRBD1. This CDR3 contains 17 residues. Germline trimming cut 5 bases from V and 9 bases from J; bases unmatched to any gene: 14. The CDR3 loop reads CASSQLAGTGSGSPLHF. CDR3 coding DNA: TGTGCCAGCAGTCAGCTTGCCGGGACAGGGAGTGGTTCACCCCTCCACTTT.

The chain carries TRBV6-2 or TRBV6-3 and TRBJ1-6; D is unresolved. The germline V gene encodes CDR1 MNHEY and CDR2 SVGEGT. The CDR3 is 12 amino acids. V lost 2 bases and J 10 bases, leaving 6 bases between the germline ends. The CDR3, as DNA: TGTGCCAGCAGTTACACGGGATCACCCCTCCACTTT. Protein product: CASSYTGSPLHF.

This clonotype was recorded a few times. The chain is built from TRBV25-1 and TRBJ1-6; 10 nucleotides line up with TRBD1. V lost 5 bases and J lost 7; bases outside the gene matches: 5. The CDR3 spans 15 residues. Germline V gives CDR1 MGHDK, CDR2 SYGVNS. CDR3 region: CASSRDRGRNSPLHF. The CDR3 DNA reads TGTGCCAGCAGTCGGGACAGGGGCAGAAATTCACCCCTCCACTTT.

The rearrangement joins TRBV5-6 to TRBJ2-5; no clear D gene. V lost 4 bases and J lost 0, with 10 bases in between. In germline, CDR1 is SGHDT, CDR2 YYEEEE. This CDR3 is 14 amino acids long. The CDR3 reads CASSGRSYQETQYF. Written as DNA, the CDR3 is TGTGCCAGCAGCGGCAGGAGCTACCAAGAGACCCAGTACTTC.

The rearrangement links TRBV27 to TRBJ2-7; D ambiguous. The germline gives CDR1 MNHEY, CDR2 SMNVEV (reference sequence). This CDR3 is 14 amino acids long. Trimming pared 2 bases from V and 4 bases from J, leaving 12 bases between. CDR3 sequence reads: CASSLGGALYEQYF. For the CDR3, the DNA is TGTGCCAGCAGTTTAGGCGGAGCCTTATACGAGCAGTACTTC.

J is TRBJ2-2 and V is TRBV28; possible D gene TRBD1, 6 bases. V was cut by 5 bases and J by 1 base, with 11 bases left in between. Germline CDR1 reads MDHEN; CDR2 reads SYDVKM. The length of the CDR3 is 15 residues. CDR3 sequence reads: CASSPRTVNTGELFF. The CDR3 DNA follows: TGTGCCAGCAGTCCTAGGACAGTGAACACCGGGGAGCTGTTTTTT.

This clonotype was detected only once. The chain joins TRBV14 to TRBJ2-1; 10 bases map to TRBD2. Losses at the gene ends were 4 bases for V and 3 bases for J; bases not matched to a gene: 6. Germline CDR1 and CDR2: SGHDN and FVKESK. The CDR3 has 16 amino acids. CDR3 DNA: TGTGCCAGCAGCCTACCGGGACTAGCGAACTACAATGAGCAGTTCTTC. Translating it yields CASSLPGLANYNEQFF. Filled out from reference TRBV14 and TRBJ2-1, the complete variable domain reads EAGVTQFPSHSVIEKGQTVTLRCDPISGHDNLYWYRRVMGKEIKFLLHFVKESKQDESGMPNNRFLAERTGGTYSTLKVQPAELEDSGVYFCASSLPGLANYNEQFFGPGTRLTVL.

This clonotype was found many times. CDR3 sequence reads: CASRQPGGSGNTIYF. CDR3 DNA sequence: TGTGCCAGCAGGCAGCCGGGGGGCTCTGGAAACACCATATATTTT. V is TRBV6-1 and J is TRBJ1-3; TRBD1 is a possible D gene (5 bases). The V gene lost 6 bases and the J gene lost 0 bases, with 12 bases spanning the gap. The CDR3 is 15 residues long. The germline CDR1 and CDR2 sequences are MNHNS and SASEGT.

This clonotype was recorded only once. The CDR3 protein is CASSLGTSGNLGETQYF. CDR3 nucleotides: TGTGCCAGCAGCTTGGGGACTAGCGGGAACCTGGGAGAGACCCAGTACTTC. The V and J genes are TRBV5-8 and TRBJ2-5; TRBD2 matches 12 bases. Germline V CDR1 and CDR2: SGHTS, YDEGEE. CDR3 length: 17 residues. With V trimmed by 0 bases and J by 4 bases, 7 bases remained unmatched.

The chain combines TRBV7-2 with TRBJ1-1; D ambiguous. Germline-derived CDR1 and CDR2 are SGHTA and FQGNSA. V was shortened by 2 bases and J by 8 bases, with 6 bases between the two germline ends. The CDR3 runs to 11 residues. CDR3 sequence: CASSLMPEAFF. CDR3 nucleotide sequence: TGTGCCAGCAGCTTAATGCCCGAAGCTTTCTTT.

This clonotype was seen many times. J is TRBJ1-1 and V is TRBV11-3; D remains unclear. Trimming removed 3 bases from V and 10 bases from J, with 9 bases in between. CDR1 is SGHNT, CDR2 YENEEA, per germline. The CDR3 extends over 11 amino acids. Written as DNA, the CDR3 is TGTGCCAGCAGCTTGAAGGGAAGAGCTTTCTTT. Encoded protein: CASSLKGRAFF. The full variable domain, its missing parts supplied by reference TRBV11-3 and TRBJ1-1, is EAGVVQSPRYKIIEKKQPVAFWCNPISGHNTLYWYLQNLGQGPELLIRYENEEAVDDSQLPKDRFSAERLKGVDSTLKIQPAELGDSAVYLCASSLKGRAFFGQGTRLTVV.

The genes are TRBV9 and TRBJ2-1; 7 nucleotides match TRBD2. Per the germline V gene, CDR1 is SGDLS and CDR2 is YYNGEE. This CDR3 spans 14 amino acids. The ends lost 0 bases at V and 3 bases at J; junction bases unmatched: 0. The CDR3 DNA reads TGTGCCAGCAGCGTAGTAGCGGGCTACAATGAGCAGTTCTTC. It translates to CASSVVAGYNEQFF. The full variable domain, rest sourced from reference TRBV9 and TRBJ2-1, is DSGVTQTPKHLITATGQRVTLRCSPRSGDLSVYWYQQSLDQGLQFLIQYYNGEERAKGNILERFSAQQFPDLHSELNLSSLELGDSALYFCASSVVAGYNEQFFGPGTRLTVL.

The chain uses TRBV12-3 or TRBV12-4 and TRBJ1-1; 9 nucleotides align to TRBD1. V lost 6 bases, J lost 7 bases, and 9 bases stayed unmatched. CDR3 size: 14 residues. CDR3 region: CASRARQGGSEAFF. The CDR3 nucleotides read TGTGCCAGCAGGGCCAGACAGGGGGGCAGTGAAGCTTTCTTT.

With regard to this clonotype: A read error may be the cause here, since a much bigger clone is one base away. The CDR3 loop reads CAWSVGTGFNEQFF. CDR3 in DNA: TGTGCCTGGAGTGTAGGGACAGGGTTCAATGAGCAGTTCTTC. This rearrangement joins TRBV30 to TRBJ2-1, with 9 bases lining up with TRBD1. Germline V gene sequence: CDR1 GTSNPN, CDR2 SVGIG (reference sequence). The CDR3 runs to 14 residues. The V segment lost 0 bases and the J segment 6 bases; nucleotides outside the gene matches: 3.

This clonotype has at least ten counts. The chain links TRBV2 to TRBJ2-2; 8 bases fit TRBD1. CDR1 is SNHLY and CDR2 is FYNNEI in the germline V gene. Losses at the gene ends were 7 bases for V and 1 base for J; bases not matched to a gene: 5. The CDR3 extends over 15 amino acids. Here the CDR3 reads CASKEGQVNTGELFF. Here the CDR3 DNA reads TGTGCCAGCAAGGAGGGACAGGTGAACACCGGGGAGCTGTTTTTT.

The table lists this clonotype with a few counts. This chain links TRBV7-9 with TRBJ2-7, with 9 bases identical to TRBD2. The germline CDR1 and CDR2 sequences are SEHNR and FQNEAQ (reference sequence). Losses at the gene ends were 5 bases for V and 0 bases for J; bases not matched to a gene: 5. CDR3 length: 15 residues. The CDR3 nucleotides read TGTGCCAGCAGCGTCGGGACTAGCCCCTCCTACGAGCAGTACTTC. Translating it yields CASSVGTSPSYEQYF.

The chain carries TRBV20-1 and TRBJ2-7; D may correspond to TRBD1 or TRBD2 (6 bases each). The CDR3 loop spans 13 amino acids. CDR1 DFQATT and CDR2 SNEGSKA come from the germline V gene (reference sequence). CDR3 loop: CSASARGRYEQYF. Written as DNA, the CDR3 is TGCAGCGCATCAGCCCGGGGGCGATACGAGCAGTACTTC.

The chain employs TRBV30 and TRBJ1-3; TRBD1 aligns across 8 bases. This CDR3 contains 13 residues. The V segment lost 3 bases and the J segment 7 bases; nucleotides outside the gene matches: 5. Germline lookup yields CDR1 GTSNPN and CDR2 SVGIG (reference sequence). CDR3 nucleotide sequence: TGTGCCTGGAGGTGGCAGGGGGCGAACACCATATATTTT. It yields the protein CAWRWQGANTIYF.

The genes are TRBV19 and TRBJ2-1; possible D gene TRBD2, 6 bases. This CDR3 has 16 amino acids. Germline CDR1 LNHDA, CDR2 SQIVND (reference sequence). With 3 bases removed from V and 1 base from J, the gap between germline ends came to 13 bases. The DNA of the CDR3 is TGTGCCAGTAGTATTCTCTCCGGGGGTTCCTACAATGAGCAGTTCTTC. Its protein is CASSILSGGSYNEQFF.

This clonotype turned up a few times. A read error may produce the germline difference seen at one junction end. This chain links TRBV14 with TRBJ2-3; tentative D call: TRBD1 (5 bases). The CDR3 runs 14 residues. Germline CDR1 and CDR2: SGHDN and FVKESK. CDR3 bases: TGTGCCAGCAGCCAAGCAGGCAGGGCAGAAACGCAGTATTTT. Encoded protein: CASSQAGRAETQYF.

The rearrangement joins TRBV30 to TRBJ2-4; D uncertain. The CDR3 has 10 amino acids. From germline, CDR1 is GTSNPN and CDR2 SVGIG (reference sequence). Trimming left V 5 bases short and J 13 bases short, with 12 bases between. For the CDR3, the DNA is TGTGCCTGGGGAAGCGTACAGCAGTACTTC. This sequence encodes CAWGSVQQYF.

Comments on this clonotype: A far larger clone lies a single base away; this is likely a read error. V is TRBV18 and J is TRBJ2-7, with D perhaps TRBD1 (6 bases). The germline gives CDR1 KGHSH, CDR2 LQKENI. This CDR3 has 13 amino acids. In DNA, the CDR3 is TGTGCCAGCCGTCTGGACAGCCCCTACAAGCAGTACTTC. Protein: CASRLDSPYKQYF.

The gene calls are TRBV19 and TRBJ1-1; D not resolved. With 3 bases removed from V and 5 bases from J, the gap between germline ends came to 13 bases. CDR3 length: 14 amino acids. CDR1 is LNHDA and CDR2 is SQIVND in the germline V gene (reference sequence). The CDR3 DNA reads as TGTGCCAGTAGTATCCAAAACCTGGGGACTGAAGCTTTCTTT. As protein: CASSIQNLGTEAFF.

About this clonotype: An end of the junction differs from the germline gene, which may be a read error. This chain links TRBV19 with TRBJ1-1; 7 positions agree with TRBD1. The germline V gene encodes CDR1 LNHDA and CDR2 SQIVND (reference sequence). The length of the CDR3 is 14 residues. The CDR3 is CAGSGGQIYGEAFF. The CDR3 DNA reads TGTGCCGGTAGCGGGGGACAGATTTATGGGGAAGCTTTCTTT.

The sample holds a few counts of this clonotype. Since a much larger clone is just one base distant, this may be a read error. This rearrangement joins TRBV2 to TRBJ2-1; 7 bases fit TRBD2. The V segment lost 7 bases and the J segment 6 bases; nucleotides outside the gene matches: 6. The germline gives CDR1 SNHLY, CDR2 FYNNEI. The CDR3 runs to 13 residues. As DNA, the CDR3 is TGTGCCAGCAACGAACTAGCGATCAATGAGCAGTTCTTC. Translating gives CASNELAINEQFF.